Shown below are 28 T cell receptor beta chains from a single sample sequenced in a study of cytomegalovirus exposure and HLA in healthy donors. Primers included in the PCR were 60 Vbeta and 13 Jbeta primers. Assay: immunoSEQ multiplex PCR; the TCRdb copy retains only in-frame clones and omits some. This sample contains 170,000 or so clones. The sequenced material came from PBMCs. The receptors come from a man younger than 45 in good health and CMV-seronegative.

The V and J genes are TRBV28 and TRBJ2-7; 8 nucleotides match TRBD1. The CDR3 runs 16 residues. Germline V CDR1 and CDR2: MDHEN, SYDVKM. V was pared by 2 bases and J by 2 bases, with 8 bases of the junction left unmatched. CDR3 in DNA: TGTGCCAGCAGTTTACCCGTGACAGGGGTTCCCTACGAGCAGTACTTC. It is translated as CASSLPVTGVPYEQYF. Full variable domain (rest looked up from reference TRBV28 and TRBJ2-7): DVKVTQSSRYLVKRTGEKVFLECVQDMDHENMFWYRQDPGLGLRLIYFSYDVKMKEKGDIPEGYSVSREKKERFSLILESASTNQTSMYLCASSLPVTGVPYEQYFGPGTRLTVT.

This chain uses TRBV5-1 with TRBJ1-2; 10 nucleotides line up with TRBD1. The CDR3 is 14 amino acids. J was trimmed by 6 bases and V by 4 bases; bases with no gene match: 6. The germline gives CDR1 SGHRS, CDR2 YFSETQ. CDR3 residues: CASSEGQGPHGYTF. Written as DNA, the CDR3 is TGCGCCAGCAGCGAGGGACAGGGGCCCCATGGCTACACCTTC.

This chain joins TRBV4-3 and TRBJ2-7, with 8 positions matching TRBD1. Germline CDR1 and CDR2: LGHNA and YSLEER. V shed 2 bases, J shed 6 bases, and the junction held 12 bases outside the gene matches. There are 16 residues in the CDR3. This CDR3 is CASSQLLAGTGFEQYF. The CDR3 nucleotides read TGCGCCAGCAGCCAATTACTAGCCGGGACAGGCTTCGAGCAGTACTTC.

V usage is TRBV30 and J usage is TRBJ1-2; 8 bases line up with TRBD1. Germline V CDR1 and CDR2: GTSNPN, SVGIG (reference sequence). This CDR3 has 12 residues. With 4 bases clipped from V and 4 bases from J, the junction kept 2 bases outside the gene matches. The CDR3: CAWTTGGYGYTF. CDR3 in DNA: TGTGCCTGGACCACAGGGGGCTATGGCTACACCTTC.

The J gene is TRBJ1-2, the V gene TRBV11-2; TRBD1 is a possible D gene (5 bases). V was cut by 7 bases and J by 7 bases, with 22 bases left in between. This CDR3 is built from 15 residues. Germline V gene lookup returns CDR1 SGHAT and CDR2 FQNNGV. The DNA for the CDR3 is TGTGCCAGCACCCGATCGGGGGAACCTGGGAGTGGCTACACCTTC. Residues: CASTRSGEPGSGYTF.

This chain joins TRBV19 and TRBJ1-1; 7 bases align to TRBD1. Germline loops: CDR1 LNHDA, CDR2 SQIVND (reference sequence). CDR3 length equals 14 residues. Trimming removed 7 bases from V and 0 bases from J; junction bases left unmatched: 5. CDR3: CASIQGQLNTEAFF. CDR3 DNA sequence: TGTGCCAGTATCCAGGGACAGTTGAACACTGAAGCTTTCTTT.

The CDR3, as DNA: TGTGCCAGCAGGAGGACAGGGCCCGAGCAGTACTTC. This gives the protein CASRRTGPEQYF. The rearrangement uses TRBV6-1 and TRBJ2-5; 8 bases are shared with TRBD1. The J call could be wrong; TRBJ2-7 is a better fit for the DNA end. The CDR3 totals 12 residues. Germline loops: CDR1 MNHNS, CDR2 SASEGT.

V and J are TRBV10-2 and TRBJ2-7; 9 positions match TRBD2. Germline CDR1 reads WSHSY; CDR2 reads SAAADI. V was clipped by 3 bases and J by 10 bases; unmatched bases: 7. CDR3 size: 13 residues. The CDR3 bases are TGCGCCAGCAGTGAAACTCCTAGCGGGGTTCAGTACTTC. It is translated as CASSETPSGVQYF.

This chain joins TRBV18 and TRBJ1-4; D is possibly TRBD1 (6 bases). Trimming left V 0 bases short and J 7 bases short, with 15 bases between. There are 16 residues in the CDR3. CDR1 KGHSH and CDR2 LQKENI come from the germline V gene. The CDR3 region is CASSPPQGDLGEKLFF. The CDR3 DNA reads TGTGCCAGCTCACCACCACAGGGCGATCTAGGTGAAAAACTGTTTTTT.

The chain joins TRBV4-1 to TRBJ2-5, with D perhaps TRBD1 (7 bases). The end of the DNA is better explained by TRBJ2-7, so the J call may be wrong. The CDR3 is made up of 15 amino acids. Germline V gene sequence: CDR1 MGHRA, CDR2 YSYEKL. In nucleotides, the CDR3 is TGCGCCAGCAGCCAAGCCAGGGGGGCTCGCTACGAGCAGTACTTC. Residues: CASSQARGARYEQYF.

Remarks on this clone: Within the sample, other DNA sequences also encode this same CDR3. The chain combines TRBV5-1 with TRBJ2-5; tentatively, D is TRBD1 (6 bases). CDR3 length: 13 residues. CDR1 SGHRS and CDR2 YFSETQ come from the germline V gene. Trimming removed 2 bases at V and 3 bases at J, with 8 bases between. The CDR3 DNA reads as TGCGCCAGCAGCTTAGAGGGGGAAGAGACCCAGTACTTC. This codes for CASSLEGEETQYF.

The chain is built from TRBV19 and TRBJ1-1; weak D call: TRBD1 (5 bases). The CDR3 is 14 amino acids. V gave up 5 bases and J gave up 5 bases, with 15 bases separating them. Per germline, CDR1 LNHDA and CDR2 SQIVND (reference sequence). CDR3 sequence reads: CASSWSRDGTEAFF. In DNA, the CDR3 is TGTGCCAGTAGTTGGTCCAGGGATGGGACTGAAGCTTTCTTT.

The J gene is TRBJ1-2, the V gene TRBV7-3; no definite D call. The CDR3 consists of 13 residues. V was trimmed by 3 bases and J by 3 bases, leaving 8 bases between them. Germline V lookup: CDR1 SGHTA, CDR2 FQGTGA. The CDR3 loop reads CASSLGGDYGYTF. CDR3 nucleotide sequence: TGTGCCAGCAGCTTGGGCGGGGACTATGGCTACACCTTC. The full variable domain, rest sourced from reference TRBV7-3 and TRBJ1-2, is GAGVSQTPSNKVTEKGKYVELRCDPISGHTALYWYRQSLGQGPEFLIYFQGTGAADDSGLPNDRFFAVRPEGSVSTLKIQRTERGDSAVYLCASSLGGDYGYTFGSGTRLTVV.

The V call is TRBV19, the J call TRBJ1-2; perhaps TRBD1 as D (5 bases). This CDR3 region has 15 residues. The V end was cut by 1 base, the J end by 1 base, with 10 bases between. Per the germline V gene, CDR1 is LNHDA and CDR2 is SQIVND (reference sequence). The CDR3 coding sequence is TGTGCCAGTAGTATAGCGGGACTCCATAACTATGGCTACACCTTC. It yields the protein CASSIAGLHNYGYTF.

CDR3 sequence: CAISEREDNEQFF. The CDR3 nucleotides read TGTGCCATCAGTGAGCGGGAGGACAATGAGCAGTTCTTC. This chain joins TRBV10-3 and TRBJ2-1, with TRBD2 matching 7 bases. The V gene end was trimmed by 2 bases and the J gene end by 5 bases; junction bases not matched to a gene: 0. The CDR3 runs to 13 residues. Germline CDR1 reads ENHRY; CDR2 reads SYGVKD.

This chain links TRBV2 with TRBJ2-5; tentative D call: TRBD1 (6 bases). The germline V gene has CDR1 SNHLY and CDR2 FYNNEI. The CDR3 loop spans 14 amino acids. Trimming took 4 bases from V and 2 from J, leaving 11 bases between them. The CDR3 DNA is TGTGCCAGCAGTGTGGACAGAAATCAAGAGACCCAGTACTTC. It translates to CASSVDRNQETQYF.

The rearrangement links TRBV5-1 to TRBJ2-7; 8 nucleotides match TRBD2. V lost 4 bases to trimming and J lost 3 bases; unmatched junction nucleotides: 21. Germline V gene data show CDR1 as SGHRS and CDR2 as YFSETQ. The CDR3 extends over 19 amino acids. The CDR3 sequence: CASSQTSAEAAGGNYEQYF. In DNA, the CDR3 is TGCGCCAGCAGCCAAACTTCGGCGGAAGCGGCGGGAGGAAACTACGAGCAGTACTTC.

The chain recombines TRBV18 with TRBJ1-3; no clear D. CDR3 length: 14 residues. Trimming removed 5 bases from V and 2 bases from J, with 10 bases in between. Germline CDR1 KGHSH, CDR2 LQKENI. The CDR3 spells CASSEGMPGNTIYF. For the CDR3, the DNA is TGTGCCAGCTCAGAGGGTATGCCTGGAAACACCATATATTTT. Filled out from reference TRBV18 and TRBJ1-3, the complete variable domain reads NAGVMQNPRHLVRRRGQEARLRCSPMKGHSHVYWYRQLPEEGLKFMVYLQKENIIDESGMPKERFSAEFPKEGPSILRIQQVVRGDSAAYFCASSEGMPGNTIYFGEGSWLTVV.

The chain employs TRBV11-1 and TRBJ1-1; a weak D match, TRBD1 (6 bases). The CDR3 contains 15 residues. V was clipped by 2 bases and J by 7 bases, with 17 bases between them. Germline-derived CDR1 and CDR2 are SGHAT and FQDESV (reference sequence). The CDR3 region is CASSLLYRVDSEAFF. CDR3 in DNA: TGTGCCAGCAGCTTACTATATCGGGTGGACAGTGAAGCTTTCTTT.

V gene TRBV4-1 combines with J gene TRBJ2-7; 7 bases line up with TRBD2. There are 13 residues in the CDR3. CDR1 MGHRA and CDR2 YSYEKL come from the germline V gene. After removal of 4 bases from V and 6 bases from J, the junction contained 6 bases not matched to a gene. The CDR3 DNA reads as TGCGCCAGCAGCCGAGAGACTAGCTTCGAGCAGTACTTC. Protein: CASSRETSFEQYF.

J is TRBJ1-4 and V is TRBV19, with D uncertain. This CDR3 region has 14 residues. Trimming cost V 7 bases and J 10 bases, with 19 bases left between them. Germline CDR1 is LNHDA and CDR2 is SQIVND (reference sequence). The CDR3 nucleotides are TGTGCCAGTACAGTCCGGGATCGGGAGGGAAAACTGTTTTTT. Translating it yields CASTVRDREGKLFF.

This chain connects TRBV7-9 to TRBJ2-1; 14 bases agree with TRBD2. This CDR3 has 15 amino acids. The ends lost 5 bases at V and 9 bases at J; junction bases unmatched: 6. The V gene's germline CDR1 is SEHNR and CDR2 FQNEAQ (reference sequence). The CDR3 DNA sequence: TGTGCCAGCAGCACAGGACTAGCGGGAGGAAGTGAGCAGTTCTTC. This encodes CASSTGLAGGSEQFF.

This chain links TRBV10-3 with TRBJ1-5; maybe TRBD1 (6 bases). V was cut by 6 bases and J by 4 bases, with 10 bases left in between. Germline CDR1 and CDR2: ENHRY and SYGVKD. The CDR3 consists of 13 residues. CDR3 loop: CAISQDRNQPQHF. In DNA form, the CDR3 reads TGTGCCATCAGCCAGGACAGAAATCAGCCCCAGCATTTT.

The CDR3 protein is CASRPTGLANYGYTF. Written as DNA, the CDR3 is TGTGCCAGCAGACCTACAGGGCTGGCTAACTATGGCTACACCTTC. The J gene is TRBJ1-2, the V gene TRBV6-5, with D perhaps matching TRBD1 (6 bases). The germline CDR1 and CDR2 sequences are MNHEY and SVGAGI. Trimming took off 6 bases at V and 0 bases at J, with 14 bases between the two ends. The CDR3 is 15 residues long.

This chain's CDR3 is CASSEIWTSLEQFF. The DNA of the CDR3 is TGCGCCAGCAGTGAGATTTGGACTAGCCTTGAGCAGTTCTTC. This sequence joins TRBV10-1 and TRBJ2-1, with 8 bases identical to TRBD2. Germline trimming cut 2 bases from V and 9 bases from J; bases unmatched to any gene: 6. The CDR3 runs 14 residues. In germline, CDR1 is WNHNN, CDR2 SYGVQD (reference sequence).

This chain links TRBV10-3 with TRBJ2-7, with 8 bases fitting TRBD1. V lost 8 bases and J lost 0; bases outside the gene matches: 6. This CDR3 spans 14 amino acids. Germline CDR1 and CDR2: ENHRY and SYGVKD. The CDR3 spells CAIGQGTFSYEQYF. CDR3 DNA: TGTGCCATCGGACAGGGAACGTTCTCCTACGAGCAGTACTTC.

As regards this clone: One end of the junction fails to match germline, which may point to a read error. The J gene is TRBJ2-3, the V gene TRBV15, with D uncertain. The CDR3 length is 16 residues. Looked up from germline, CDR1 is LNHNV and CDR2 is YYDKDF (reference sequence). The CDR3 is CATSRDRDKFTHTQYF. The CDR3 coding sequence is TGTGCCACCAGCAGAGATCGAGACAAATTCACACATACGCAGTATTTT.

Of note for this clone: Additional DNA sequences in this sample encode the identical CDR3. The chain couples TRBV5-1 to TRBJ2-7, with 14 bases matching TRBD2. The CDR3 spans 14 residues. V gave up 2 bases and J gave up 7 bases; unmatched junction bases: 2. The germline CDR1 and CDR2 sequences are SGHRS and YFSETQ. The CDR3 DNA reads TGCGCCAGCAGCTTAGGACTAGCGGGAGGAGAGCAGTACTTC. Residues: CASSLGLAGGEQYF.